Each of the 22 T cell receptor beta chains below was sequenced from the same sample in a study of identical twins. In TCRdb, the 5' RACE reads were re-called with MiXCR into one record per CDR3 protein. The sample consists of 600,000 to 700,000 distinct CDR3 sequences, around 21% of them appearing once. The same data also contributed to another study, on T cells expressing NK-cell markers.

The sample taken for sequencing was PBMCs. These TCRs come from a woman under 30 in good health.

The chain uses TRBV20-1 and TRBJ2-7; D may be TRBD1 (5 bases). Germline V CDR1 and CDR2: DFQATT, SNEGSKA (reference sequence). The germline V and J ends were trimmed by 5 bases and 7 bases, with 18 bases remaining between them. The CDR3 has 13 amino acids. CDR3 region: CSAHDSRTREQYF. The CDR3 coding sequence is TGCAGTGCTCATGACAGCCGTACGAGAGAGCAGTACTTC.

This clonotype was counted between two and nine times. As DNA, the CDR3 is TGTGCCAGCAGCCCCGCCATACGGGAGACCCAGTACTTC. The encoded protein is CASSPAIRETQYF. This sequence joins TRBV12-3 or TRBV12-4 and TRBJ2-5; unclear D gene. The length of the CDR3 is 13 residues. Trimming stripped 6 bases from V and 5 bases from J, with 13 bases between.

The genes are TRBV5-5 and TRBJ2-1; possibly TRBD1 for D (5 bases). V was pared by 2 bases and J by 3 bases, with 9 bases between. The CDR3 consists of 14 residues. CDR1 is SGHKS, CDR2 YYEKEE, per germline (reference sequence). The DNA of the CDR3 is TGTGCCAGCAGCTTCCCCGACAGCTACAATGAGCAGTTCTTC. Encoded protein: CASSFPDSYNEQFF.

The chain couples TRBV7-3 to TRBJ1-1; D possibly corresponds to TRBD1 (5 bases). Germline CDR1 is SGHTA and CDR2 is FQGTGA. V lost 4 bases and J lost 5, with 11 bases in between. This CDR3 spans 13 amino acids. The CDR3 spells CASSSGMGTEAFF. CDR3 coding DNA: TGTGCCAGCAGCTCAGGGATGGGAACTGAAGCTTTCTTT.

This clonotype turned up a few times. This rearrangement joins TRBV30 to TRBJ2-1; unclear D gene. With 0 bases removed from V and 7 bases from J, the gap between germline ends came to 7 bases. Germline-derived CDR1 and CDR2 are GTSNPN and SVGIG (reference sequence). The CDR3 length is 12 residues. Written as DNA, the CDR3 is TGTGCCTGGAGTGTAAGGGTGAATGAGCAGTTCTTC. As protein: CAWSVRVNEQFF.

This clonotype was observed at least ten times. V and J are TRBV12-3 or TRBV12-4 and TRBJ2-5; D gene ambiguous. This CDR3 comprises 13 residues. Trimming stripped 3 bases from V and 1 base from J, with 6 bases between. The CDR3 bases are TGTGCCAGCAGTTTTCCGGGCCAAGAGACCCAGTACTTC. This sequence encodes CASSFPGQETQYF.

This clonotype was recorded a few times. The chain uses TRBV29-1 and TRBJ2-1; a possible D gene is TRBD1 (6 bases). CDR1 is SQVTM, CDR2 ANQGSEA, per germline. This CDR3 is 16 amino acids long. V lost 1 base, J lost 5 bases, and 18 bases lay in between. CDR3 region: CSVEGGTKHTNNEQFF. CDR3 coding DNA: TGCAGCGTTGAAGGTGGGACAAAGCATACTAACAATGAGCAGTTCTTC.

The chain combines TRBV7-3 with TRBJ2-1, with 9 nucleotides matching TRBD2. J was trimmed by 5 bases and V by 5 bases; bases with no gene match: 7. The V gene's germline CDR1 is SGHTA and CDR2 FQGTGA. The CDR3 is 15 amino acids. This chain's CDR3 is CASSPAGGRHNEQFF. The CDR3 nucleotides are TGTGCCAGCAGCCCTGCGGGGGGGCGACACAATGAGCAGTTCTTC. Variable domain in full (rest from reference TRBV7-3 and TRBJ2-1): GAGVSQTPSNKVTEKGKYVELRCDPISGHTALYWYRQSLGQGPEFLIYFQGTGAADDSGLPNDRFFAVRPEGSVSTLKIQRTERGDSAVYLCASSPAGGRHNEQFFGPGTRLTVL.

The chain has TRBV5-5 and TRBJ1-2, with a possible D match to TRBD1 (5 bases). Germline V lookup: CDR1 SGHKS, CDR2 YYEKEE (reference sequence). This CDR3 region has 15 residues. V lost 4 bases and J 1 base, leaving 14 bases between the germline ends. CDR3 region: CASSGGPGSNYGYTF. The CDR3 DNA sequence: TGTGCCAGCAGCGGGGGACCCGGGAGTAACTATGGCTACACCTTC.

The table lists this clonotype with many counts. Since the CDR3 does not end with the conserved phenylalanine or tryptophan, this likely comes from a read error. The limits of the CDR3 on the DNA are not certain, so only TCRdb's listed CDR3 is given. The CDR3 region is CSALKREGPISM. The rearrangement links TRBV20-1 to TRBJ2-5; TRBD2 was called by the table and not checked on the DNA. The CDR3 numbers 12 amino acids, ends counted. Germline V gene data show CDR1 as DFQATT and CDR2 as SNEGSKA (reference sequence).

The genes are TRBV5-1 and TRBJ1-1; D uncertain. The CDR3 totals 14 residues. CDR1 SGHRS and CDR2 YFSETQ come from the germline V gene. V dropped 4 bases and J dropped 1 base, with 11 bases sitting between them. CDR3 bases: TGCGCCAGCAGCGGGATTGCAGGGAACACTGAAGCTTTCTTT. This translates into CASSGIAGNTEAFF.

CDR3 in DNA: TGCAGTGCTGCGGGACCTTCCTACGAGCAGTACTTC. It yields the protein CSAAGPSYEQYF. The gene calls are TRBV20-1 and TRBJ2-7; D perhaps matches TRBD2 (6 bases). CDR1 and CDR2 from the germline V gene are DFQATT and SNEGSKA (reference sequence). Trimming took off 5 bases at V and 1 base at J, with 9 bases between the two ends. This CDR3 is built from 12 residues.

The CDR3 protein is CSATGSSGYNEQFF. CDR3 in DNA: TGCAGTGCTACCGGGTCTAGCGGATACAATGAGCAGTTCTTC. This chain uses TRBV20-1 with TRBJ2-1; 7 bases are a match to TRBD2. Germline V gives CDR1 DFQATT, CDR2 SNEGSKA (reference sequence). V was clipped by 4 bases and J by 4 bases; unmatched bases: 7. The CDR3 consists of 14 residues.

This clonotype was counted a few times. The chain couples TRBV19 to TRBJ2-3, with 9 bases aligning to TRBD1. Germline assignment: CDR1 LNHDA and CDR2 SQIVND (reference sequence). CDR3 length equals 14 residues. The V segment lost 7 bases and the J segment 4 bases; nucleotides outside the gene matches: 6. The CDR3 is CASTDRGFADTQYF. The CDR3 bases are TGTGCCAGTACGGACAGGGGATTTGCAGATACGCAGTATTTT.

This clonotype has a handful of counts. The chain combines TRBV18 with TRBJ2-3; no firm D call. The ends were cut back, 2 bases at V and 5 bases at J, with 11 bases in the middle. The CDR3 consists of 14 residues. Germline assignment: CDR1 KGHSH and CDR2 LQKENI. The CDR3 region has the DNA TGTGCCAGCTCACCAAGGCAGATGGGAGATACGCAGTATTTT. Translation gives CASSPRQMGDTQYF. The full variable domain, in which reference TRBV18 and TRBJ2-3 provide the parts outside the CDR3, is NAGVMQNPRHLVRRRGQEARLRCSPMKGHSHVYWYRQLPEEGLKFMVYLQKENIIDESGMPKERFSAEFPKEGPSILRIQQVVRGDSAAYFCASSPRQMGDTQYFGPGTRLTVL.

This sequence joins TRBV11-2 and TRBJ2-1; TRBD2 aligns across 8 bases. V gave up 5 bases and J gave up 5 bases; unmatched junction bases: 8. Germline V gene lookup returns CDR1 SGHAT and CDR2 FQNNGV. The CDR3 sequence is 15 residues long. This CDR3 reads CASSPGGPEDNEQFF. The CDR3, as DNA: TGTGCCAGCAGCCCGGGAGGGCCCGAGGACAATGAGCAGTTCTTC.

This chain joins TRBV6-6 and TRBJ1-2; D is uncertain. V shed 3 bases and J shed 11 bases, with 7 bases lying between them. This CDR3 contains 10 residues. Germline assignment: CDR1 MNHNY and CDR2 SVGAGI (reference sequence). The CDR3 region has the DNA TGTGCCAGCAGTTATGGGCGATACACCTTC. Its protein is CASSYGRYTF.

This clonotype occurred a few times. This rearrangement joins TRBV13 to TRBJ2-7, with 7 bases lining up with TRBD1. V was pared by 5 bases and J by 3 bases, with 7 bases of the junction left unmatched. The CDR3 has 14 amino acids. Germline loops: CDR1 PRHDT, CDR2 FYEKMQ (reference sequence). The CDR3 coding sequence is TGTGCCAGCAGCCCTAAGGGACAGATCTACGAGCAGTACTTC. It codes for CASSPKGQIYEQYF.

V is TRBV20-1 and J is TRBJ2-4, with D hard to call. The CDR3 covers 14 residues. Germline values: CDR1 DFQATT, CDR2 SNEGSKA (reference sequence). Trimming stripped 0 bases from V and 6 bases from J, with 12 bases between. The CDR3 DNA sequence: TGCAGTGCTAGAGATTCAGGAGACATAAACATTCAGTACTTC. This codes for CSARDSGDINIQYF.

In this sample, this clonotype turned up a few times. This chain uses TRBV20-1 with TRBJ1-2; 10 bases agree with TRBD1. After removal of 6 bases from V and 7 bases from J, the junction contained 8 bases not matched to a gene. This CDR3 spans 13 amino acids. Germline assignment: CDR1 DFQATT and CDR2 SNEGSKA (reference sequence). This chain's CDR3 is CSAPGQGSIGYTF. The CDR3 bases are TGCAGTGCCCCGGGACAGGGGTCGATTGGCTACACCTTC.

This rearrangement joins TRBV4-1 to TRBJ2-2; D is unresolved. CDR3 length: 14 residues. Trimming shortened V by 1 base and J by 3 bases, and 6 bases separated the two germline ends. Germline CDR1 and CDR2: MGHRA and YSYEKL. For the CDR3, the DNA is TGCGCCAGCAGCCAAGTTTCGTACACCGGGGAGCTGTTTTTT. It yields the protein CASSQVSYTGELFF.

The CDR3: CASSLTLLAGVTDTQYF. CDR3 coding DNA: TGTGCCAGCAGCTTAACCCTACTAGCGGGGGTCACAGATACGCAGTATTTT. The chain couples TRBV7-9 to TRBJ2-3, with 11 nucleotides matching TRBD2. CDR3 length: 17 residues. The germline V gene encodes CDR1 SEHNR and CDR2 FQNEAQ (reference sequence). Germline trimming cut 2 bases from V and 2 bases from J; bases unmatched to any gene: 6. Based on the CDR3 plus reference TRBV7-9 and TRBJ2-3, the full variable domain is DTGVSQNPRHKITKRGQNVTFRCDPISEHNRLYWYRQTLGQGPEFLTYFQNEAQLEKSRLLSDRFSAERPKGSFSTLEIQRTEQGDSAMYLCASSLTLLAGVTDTQYFGPGTRLTVL.